This passage covers 25 T cell receptor beta chains from one sample sequenced in a study of cytomegalovirus exposure and HLA in healthy donors. PCR involved 60 Vbeta and 13 Jbeta primers. The repertoire was sequenced with immunoSEQ multiplex PCR; TCRdb's copy has only in-frame clones and lacks some. Among some 150,000 clones listed, about two thirds were seen once. The sample consisted of PBMCs. Every receptor here comes from a woman aged 25-40 years in good health and CMV-seronegative.

The chain couples TRBV5-4 to TRBJ2-7, with D unclear. The CDR3 has 12 residues. In germline, CDR1 is SGHNT, CDR2 YYREEE (reference sequence). Trimming pared 5 bases from V and 6 bases from J, leaving 12 bases between. CDR3 bases: TGTGCCAGCAGGTTCCTAGGCGGCGAGCAGTACTTC. This codes for CASRFLGGEQYF.

V gene TRBV28 combines with J gene TRBJ2-5; possible D gene TRBD1, 5 bases. The J call may be mistaken, given a closer DNA end match to TRBJ2-7. Looked up from germline, CDR1 is MDHEN and CDR2 is SYDVKM. The CDR3 consists of 14 residues. The CDR3 spells CASSNPRQSYEQYF. The CDR3 DNA sequence: TGTGCCAGCAGCAACCCGCGACAGTCCTACGAGCAGTACTTC.

The chain links TRBV28 to TRBJ2-3, with 13 bases lining up with TRBD2. Germline lookup yields CDR1 MDHEN and CDR2 SYDVKM. The CDR3 sequence is 16 residues long. Trimming took 4 bases from V and 2 from J; bases not matched to a gene: 3. The CDR3 DNA reads as TGTGCCAGCAGTTCGGGACTAGCGGGATACACAGATACGCAGTATTTT. Translation gives CASSSGLAGYTDTQYF.

This chain joins TRBV19 and TRBJ1-5; D is ambiguous. Germline CDR1 and CDR2: LNHDA and SQIVND (reference sequence). This CDR3 has 16 residues. V was trimmed by 6 bases and J by 0 bases, leaving 15 bases between them. The CDR3 region has the DNA TGTGCCAGTAGCCTCCCGGGGAAGAATAGCAATCAGCCCCAGCATTTT. Translation: CASSLPGKNSNQPQHF.

This clone was counted a few times. This chain connects TRBV2 to TRBJ1-2, with a tentative D call TRBD1 (6 bases). CDR1 and CDR2 (germline): SNHLY, FYNNEI. The CDR3 consists of 14 residues. Trimming took 10 bases from V and 4 from J, leaving 19 bases between them. DNA for the CDR3: TGTGCCACCTCCCTCGGGCAGGGGTCCTATGGCTACACCTTC. It is translated as CATSLGQGSYGYTF.

This chain connects TRBV7-2 to TRBJ1-1; 7 bases are a match to TRBD1. With V trimmed by 5 bases and J by 6 bases, 6 bases remained unmatched. Germline V gene sequence: CDR1 SGHTA, CDR2 FQGNSA. The CDR3 has 13 residues. The CDR3 nucleotides are TGTGCCAGCAGCCCGGACAGGAGGGCTGAAGCTTTCTTT. Protein: CASSPDRRAEAFF.

This sequence joins TRBV27 and TRBJ1-1, with D tentatively TRBD1 (6 bases). The CDR3 is 14 amino acids. V was pared by 4 bases and J by 4 bases, with 13 bases between. Germline V gene data show CDR1 as MNHEY and CDR2 as SMNVEV (reference sequence). The CDR3 loop is CASSYRVGTTEAFF. Written as DNA, the CDR3 is TGTGCCAGCAGTTACAGGGTGGGTACCACTGAAGCTTTCTTT.

The rearrangement joins TRBV7-3 to TRBJ2-1; 9 bases match TRBD2. Trimming took 5 bases from V and 7 from J; bases not matched to a gene: 6. The CDR3 has 14 residues. Germline lookup yields CDR1 SGHTA and CDR2 FQGTGA. CDR3 amino acids: CASSLSGGINEQFF. The CDR3 DNA reads TGTGCCAGCAGCCTTAGCGGGGGAATAAATGAGCAGTTCTTC.

The chain uses TRBV6-6 and TRBJ2-2; D is perhaps TRBD2 (5 bases). The CDR3 is 11 amino acids. The germline V gene encodes CDR1 MNHNY and CDR2 SVGAGI (reference sequence). The V gene lost 7 bases and the J gene lost 6 bases, with 6 bases spanning the gap. This CDR3 is CASKEAGELFF. DNA for the CDR3: TGTGCCAGCAAGGAGGCCGGGGAGCTGTTTTTT.

The V gene is TRBV5-1, the J gene TRBJ1-1; weak D call: TRBD1 (5 bases). The germline V gene encodes CDR1 SGHRS and CDR2 YFSETQ. Trimming left V 0 bases short and J 6 bases short, with 9 bases between. The CDR3 sequence is 13 residues long. This chain's CDR3 is CASSLARAAEAFF. As DNA, the CDR3 is TGCGCCAGCAGCTTGGCCAGGGCAGCTGAAGCTTTCTTT.

The chain uses TRBV5-6 and TRBJ1-1; possibly TRBD1 for D (5 bases). Per germline, CDR1 SGHDT and CDR2 YYEEEE. This CDR3 is built from 14 residues. Between the trimmed V and J ends, which lost 2 bases and 2 bases, there was a span of 10 bases. The CDR3 DNA is TGTGCCAGCAGCTTCGGGGGGGGAAACACTGAAGCTTTCTTT. Protein sequence: CASSFGGGNTEAFF.

This clone was detected only a few times. CDR3 DNA sequence: TGTGCCAGCAGTTACCAGGGGCAAGAGACCCAGTACTTC. Encoded protein: CASSYQGQETQYF. The chain couples TRBV2 to TRBJ2-5; D is possibly TRBD1 (6 bases). Between the trimmed V and J ends, which lost 5 bases and 2 bases, there was a span of 9 bases. Germline V CDR1 and CDR2: SNHLY, FYNNEI. This CDR3 has 13 amino acids.

This clone was observed once. In DNA form, the CDR3 reads TGTGCCAGCAGCTTAGGAGGGATCATCCACGAGCAGTACTTC. It specifies CASSLGGIIHEQYF. The chain carries TRBV7-9 and TRBJ2-7, with TRBD2 as a possible D gene (5 bases). The germline CDR1 and CDR2 sequences are SEHNR and FQNEAQ (reference sequence). Trimming cost V 1 base and J 5 bases, with 12 bases left between them. CDR3 length: 14 amino acids.

This CDR3 reads CASSHREGAVFEAFF. As DNA, the CDR3 is TGCGCCAGCAGCCATCGCGAGGGGGCTGTATTTGAAGCTTTCTTT. V gene TRBV5-1 combines with J gene TRBJ1-1, with 7 bases aligning to TRBD1. Germline-derived CDR1 and CDR2 are SGHRS and YFSETQ. Trimming took 4 bases from V and 7 from J; bases not matched to a gene: 13. This CDR3 comprises 15 residues.

The genes are TRBV28 and TRBJ2-3, with TRBD1 matching 7 bases. The CDR3 is 16 residues long. Trimming cost V 4 bases and J 1 base; bases outside gene matches: 8. Per germline, CDR1 MDHEN and CDR2 SYDVKM. DNA for the CDR3: TGTGCCAGCAGTTCTATCAGGGGGTCGGGCACAGATACGCAGTATTTT. The encoded protein is CASSSIRGSGTDTQYF.

The V gene is TRBV28, the J gene TRBJ1-1; TRBD1 aligns across 7 bases. From germline, CDR1 is MDHEN and CDR2 SYDVKM. V shed 6 bases and J 2 bases; nucleotides not matched to a gene: 3. The CDR3 extends over 13 amino acids. CDR3 in amino acids: CASRWTGNTEAFF. Written as DNA, the CDR3 is TGTGCCAGCAGATGGACAGGAAACACTGAAGCTTTCTTT.

The chain links TRBV9 to TRBJ1-5; 7 nucleotides line up with TRBD1. Germline V gene data show CDR1 as SGDLS and CDR2 as YYNGEE. This CDR3 has 14 residues. J lost 7 bases, V lost 3 bases, and 7 bases had no gene match. CDR3 nucleotide sequence: TGTGCCAGCAGCGCAGGGACAGTACAACAGCCCCAGCATTTT. Residues: CASSAGTVQQPQHF.

The rearrangement joins TRBV7-3 to TRBJ2-5, with D hard to call. The CDR3 runs 12 residues. CDR1 is SGHTA, CDR2 FQGTGA, per germline. Trimming shortened V by 5 bases and J by 4 bases, and 8 bases separated the two germline ends. The CDR3 sequence is CASSAPGETQYF. The CDR3 coding sequence is TGTGCCAGCAGCGCCCCCGGAGAGACCCAGTACTTC.

The chain employs TRBV6-1 and TRBJ2-3, with 7 bases aligning to TRBD2. The CDR3 loop spans 13 amino acids. Unmatched junction bases numbered 15, after V lost 10 bases and J lost 11 bases. Germline CDR1 reads MNHNS; CDR2 reads SASEGT. The DNA for the CDR3 is TGTGCCACTTACCTTGGGGGGGGGACCAAGCAGTATTTT. Amino acid sequence: CATYLGGGTKQYF.

The table lists this clone with a count of one. The chain has TRBV28 and TRBJ1-5; TRBD1 agrees at 8 bases. The germline gives CDR1 MDHEN, CDR2 SYDVKM. V lost 3 bases to trimming and J lost 4 bases; unmatched junction nucleotides: 2. The CDR3 is made up of 14 amino acids. The CDR3 DNA is TGTGCCAGCAGTTTGGACAGGGAAAATCAGCCCCAGCATTTT. Translation: CASSLDRENQPQHF.

The chain combines TRBV9 with TRBJ2-1; 7 bases align to TRBD2. Trimming at V came to 0 bases and at J to 6 bases, leaving 0 bases not matched to a gene. From germline, CDR1 is SGDLS and CDR2 YYNGEE. CDR3 length: 13 amino acids. In DNA, the CDR3 is TGTGCCAGCAGCGTAGCTAGCGGCAATGAGCAGTTCTTC. Translating gives CASSVASGNEQFF.

The genes are TRBV7-9 and TRBJ1-2, with D possibly being TRBD1 (6 bases). CDR1 and CDR2 from the germline V gene are SEHNR and FQNEAQ (reference sequence). The V gene lost 4 bases and the J gene lost 5 bases, with 17 bases spanning the gap. This CDR3 contains 15 residues. The chain's CDR3 is CASSSTGILPYGYTF. In DNA, the CDR3 is TGTGCCAGCAGCTCCACAGGGATTCTCCCTTATGGCTACACCTTC.

This chain joins TRBV6-6 and TRBJ1-5; 7 positions agree with TRBD1. Germline V gene data show CDR1 as MNHNY and CDR2 as SVGAGI (reference sequence). The CDR3 spans 14 residues. Losses at the gene ends were 1 base for V and 5 bases for J; bases not matched to a gene: 2. The CDR3 loop reads CASSYFQGDQPQHF. The CDR3 region has the DNA TGTGCCAGCAGTTACTTCCAGGGGGATCAGCCCCAGCATTTT.

The V call is TRBV28, the J call TRBJ2-7; D remains unclear. CDR1 and CDR2 from the germline V gene are MDHEN and SYDVKM. The CDR3 is 14 residues long. Trimming cost V 6 bases and J 2 bases, with 14 bases left between them. CDR3 protein: CASSLETGPYEQYF. The CDR3 DNA sequence: TGTGCCAGCAGCCTCGAGACGGGTCCCTACGAGCAGTACTTC.

This chain joins TRBV28 and TRBJ2-3, with D possibly TRBD1 on 6 matching bases. Germline CDR1 reads MDHEN; CDR2 reads SYDVKM. This CDR3 region has 13 residues. Trimming took 6 bases from V and 0 from J, leaving 7 bases between them. CDR3 sequence: CASRGTSTDTQYF. The CDR3 DNA reads TGTGCCAGCAGGGGGACAAGCACAGATACGCAGTATTTT.